This TCR beta chain is from a study of cytomegalovirus exposure and HLA in healthy donors. Whole-study findings and limits: Further analysis, carried out later, found HLA-associated TCR beta chains more clonally expanded than equally common other chains. Associated with cytomegalovirus, according to the listing, were 164 TCR beta chains. Most TCR sequences were seen very rarely across donors, but some public TCRs occurred in many. Cytomegalovirus status was reportedly diagnosed by the classifier with high sensitivity and specificity.

J gave up 2 bases and V 1 base, and 5 bases lay outside the gene matches. Germline lookup yields CDR1 SEHNR and CDR2 FQNEAQ (reference sequence). The CDR3 covers 17 residues. It was with 60 Vbeta and 13 Jbeta primers that the PCR ran. The data were produced by immunoSEQ multiplex PCR, yet TCRdb's version contains in-frame clones alone and is incomplete. Here the sample spans around 200,000 clones, around 80% being singletons. Points on this clone: Antigen: not known.

Sequenced: PBMCs. The TCR originated in a middle-aged woman in good health and CMV-seronegative. V usage is TRBV7-9 and J usage is TRBJ2-6, with 7 bases matching TRBD1. The CDR3 region is CASSLGQGNAGANVLTF. CDR3 DNA: TGTGCCAGCAGCTTAGGACAGGGAAACGCTGGGGCCAACGTCCTGACTTTC.